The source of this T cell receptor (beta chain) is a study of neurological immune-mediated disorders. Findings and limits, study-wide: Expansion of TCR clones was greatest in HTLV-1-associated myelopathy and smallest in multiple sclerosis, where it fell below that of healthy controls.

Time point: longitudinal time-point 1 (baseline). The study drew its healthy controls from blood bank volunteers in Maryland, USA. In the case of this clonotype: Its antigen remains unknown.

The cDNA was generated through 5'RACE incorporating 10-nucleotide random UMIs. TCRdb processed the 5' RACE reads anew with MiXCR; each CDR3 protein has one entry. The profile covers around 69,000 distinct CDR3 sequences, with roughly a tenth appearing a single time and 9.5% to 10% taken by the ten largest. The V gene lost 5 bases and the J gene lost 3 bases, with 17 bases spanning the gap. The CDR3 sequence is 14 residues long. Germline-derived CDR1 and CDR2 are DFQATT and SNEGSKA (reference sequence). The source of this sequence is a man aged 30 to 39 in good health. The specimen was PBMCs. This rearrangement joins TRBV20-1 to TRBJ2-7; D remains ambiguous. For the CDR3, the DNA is TGCAGTGCTGGAGCTAGTTTTTGGGACTACGAGCAGTACTTC. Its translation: CSAGASFWDYEQYF.